One and the same sample provided the 9 T cell receptor beta chains below, sequenced in a study of shared clonotypes between healthy human individuals. The data were produced by immunoSEQ multiplex PCR, yet TCRdb's version contains in-frame clones alone and is incomplete. Of roughly 1,100,000 clones in the sample, 75% were seen once. The sequenced sample consisted of memory CD4+ T cells sorted from blood. As for subset: CD45RA-negative fraction. These TCRs come from a man aged 18 to 29 in good health.

The chain couples TRBV6-8 to TRBJ2-1; D not certain. Trimming took 0 bases from V and 6 from J, leaving 15 bases between them. The CDR3 runs to 16 residues. The germline V gene encodes CDR1 MNHGY and CDR2 SAAAGT. CDR3 sequence: CASSYSSAASSNEQFF. DNA for the CDR3: TGTGCCAGCAGTTACTCGAGTGCCGCCAGCTCCAATGAGCAGTTCTTC.

With regard to this clone: Other DNA variants within this sample encode the same CDR3. This sequence joins TRBV9 and TRBJ1-5, with 9 bases fitting TRBD1. V was pared by 3 bases and J by 0 bases, with 1 base of the junction left unmatched. This CDR3 has 15 residues. Germline loops: CDR1 SGDLS, CDR2 YYNGEE. The CDR3 spells CASSAGQGSNQPQHF. CDR3 coding DNA: TGTGCCAGCAGCGCGGGACAGGGTAGCAATCAGCCCCAGCATTTT.

This chain connects TRBV5-6 to TRBJ1-4; TRBD1 might be the D (5 bases). The ends were cut back, 4 bases at V and 4 bases at J, with 17 bases in the middle. In germline, CDR1 is SGHDT, CDR2 YYEEEE. The CDR3 is 16 amino acids. CDR3 in DNA: TGTGCCAGCAGCCCAAGAGGGGCGCGTAATAATGAAAAACTGTTTTTT. Amino acid sequence: CASSPRGARNNEKLFF.

This rearrangement joins TRBV20-1 to TRBJ2-3; no clear D. CDR1 is DFQATT and CDR2 is SNEGSKA in the germline V gene (reference sequence). The CDR3 length is 10 residues. The V gene lost 7 bases and the J gene lost 6 bases, with 8 bases spanning the gap. In DNA form, the CDR3 reads TGCAGTGGTCACAAGGATACGCAGTATTTT. Translated, it gives CSGHKDTQYF.

This clone was detected a few times. The chain couples TRBV5-1 to TRBJ2-7; no definite D call. This CDR3 has 13 residues. Trimming pared 4 bases from V and 0 bases from J, leaving 8 bases between. CDR1 and CDR2 (germline): SGHRS, YFSETQ. The DNA for the CDR3 is TGCGCCAGCAGCCCCTATAGCTCCTACGAGCAGTACTTC. As protein: CASSPYSSYEQYF. The full variable domain, with the rest looked up from reference TRBV5-1 and TRBJ2-7, is KAGVTQTPRYLIKTRGQQVTLSCSPISGHRSVSWYQQTPGQGLQFLFEYFSETQRNKGNFPGRFSGRQFSNSRSEMNVSTLELGDSALYLCASSPYSSYEQYFGPGTRLTVT.

The chain employs TRBV4-3 and TRBJ1-2, with 7 bases identical to TRBD1. From germline, CDR1 is LGHNA and CDR2 YSLEER. This CDR3 has 15 amino acids. V lost 0 bases and J lost 4; bases outside the gene matches: 5. The chain's CDR3 is CASSQDRGSFYGYTF. DNA of the CDR3: TGCGCCAGCAGCCAAGACAGGGGGAGTTTCTATGGCTACACCTTC.

The chain recombines TRBV2 with TRBJ2-3; no firm D call. The CDR3 totals 11 residues. Germline lookup yields CDR1 SNHLY and CDR2 FYNNEI. V was cut by 7 bases and J by 1 base, with 3 bases left in between. The CDR3 bases are TGTGCCAGCACCCGCACAGATACGCAGTATTTT. Translation: CASTRTDTQYF.

The count of this clone is one. The chain couples TRBV19 to TRBJ2-7; TRBD2 agrees at 14 bases. The V and J ends lost 5 bases and 3 bases, in that order; junction bases with no gene match: 9. The CDR3 spans 17 residues. Germline-derived CDR1 and CDR2 are LNHDA and SQIVND (reference sequence). CDR3 in amino acids: CASSGGGTSGSFYEQYF. The CDR3 coding sequence is TGTGCCAGTAGTGGAGGGGGGACTAGCGGGAGTTTCTACGAGCAGTACTTC.

The chain links TRBV18 to TRBJ2-7; the match to TRBD2 covers 7 bases. Trimming took 5 bases from V and 5 from J; bases not matched to a gene: 9. The CDR3 covers 14 residues. Germline values: CDR1 KGHSH, CDR2 LQKENI. CDR3 nucleotides: TGTGCCAGCTCATCCGGACTAGAGGGCCACGAGCAGTACTTC. It encodes CASSSGLEGHEQYF.